The sequence of this T cell receptor (beta chain) was determined in a study of OX40 agonist ivuxolimab in advanced cancers. Overall study: One patient with hepatocellular carcinoma and two with cutaneous melanoma, three in all, had partial responses.

Notes on this clone: No antigen is known for it.

Study findings and constraints: Some of the lowest clonal expansion was seen in partial responders at 0.1-3.0 mg/kg.

Clones were read by immunoSEQ multiplex PCR, and TCRdb kept only the in-frame ones, dropping some. Seen here are roughly 77,000 clones, about 92% observed once, and the top ten hold roughly 0.56%. The input for sequencing was CD4+ or CD8+ T cells sorted from blood, taken in a trial of the OX40 agonist ivuxolimab. This TCR came from an adult with an advanced solid tumor such as melanoma, head and neck, liver or kidney cancer.

The CDR3 DNA follows: TGCGCCAGCAGCCAAGGAAGCGCAGCGGACAATGAGCAGTTCTTC. Its protein is CASSQGSAADNEQFF. This sequence joins TRBV4-3 and TRBJ2-1; a possible D gene is TRBD2 (5 bases). CDR3 length equals 15 residues. Trimming left V 1 base short and J 5 bases short, with 12 bases between. CDR1 and CDR2 (germline): LGHNA, YSLEER.